This record concerns one T cell receptor (beta chain) sequence. Its antigen remains unknown. These data come from a study of T cell repertoires in cytomegalovirus infection. Study as a whole: Public TCR beta signatures provided an indication of both CMV infection and a matching HLA type.

A single record per CDR3 protein comes from TCRdb applying MiXCR to the reads. The sample carries hundreds of thousands of distinct CDR3 sequences, 24% recorded once. Trimming removed 5 bases from V and 0 bases from J; junction bases left unmatched: 4. This CDR3 is built from 15 residues. Per the germline V gene, CDR1 is SGHDN and CDR2 is FVKESK. Study-wide points: The response measured ex vivo was dominated by TCR beta clonotypes (HLA-C-restricted and CMV-specific). Carriers of CMV plus the relevant HLA were identified by cumulative public TCR beta family frequency.

The receptor's source is a human donor in good health (CMV status not recorded). Some clones in this sample may be carry-over from other donors' samples. Sequencing was carried out using CD8+ T cells from PBMCs. V and J are TRBV14 and TRBJ1-3; 7 bases are shared with TRBD1. This CDR3 is CASSWGQLSGNTIYF. Here the CDR3 DNA reads TGTGCCAGCAGCTGGGGACAGCTCTCTGGAAACACCATATATTTT. The whole variable domain, filled in from reference TRBV14 and TRBJ1-3, reads EAGVTQFPSHSVIEKGQTVTLRCDPISGHDNLYWYRRVMGKEIKFLLHFVKESKQDESGMPNNRFLAERTGGTYSTLKVQPAELEDSGVYFCASSWGQLSGNTIYFGEGSWLTVV.